Listed below are T cell receptor beta chains from one sample, sequenced in a study of T cell responses to AZD1222 COVID-19 vaccine. This table comes from immunoSEQ multiplex PCR, and its TCRdb copy is limited to in-frame clones, with some not included. There are about 110,000 clones in the sample; around 90% occur only once, and over 1.5% lies in the top ten. Source: peripheral blood, taken on day 0 of AZD1222 vaccination. The receptor source for this set is an adult in good health. Both conserved end residues are part of each CDR3. Fields, in order: V gene, clone size, D gene, J gene, CDR3 DNA, CDR3 protein. The D gene is left open where the match is weak. Rows give clone size only sometimes, using once, few, many, or a class for an expanded clone.

>TRBV11-2|.|TRBD1|TRBJ1-4
TGTGCCAGCAGCGTCCGGGACAGGGCGACCGGTGGAAAACTGTTTTTT
CASSVRDRATGGKLFF
>TRBV11-2|.|.|TRBJ2-5
TGTGCCAGCAGAACTATGCAAGAGACCCAGTACTTC
CASRTMQETQYF
>TRBV3-1/TRBV3-2|.|.|TRBJ2-2
TGTGCCAGCAGCCACACTAGGTACCACAGGGGGGAGCTGTTTTTT
CASSHTRYHRGELFF
>TRBV18|once|.|TRBJ1-3
TGTGCCAGCTCACCGATCGACGAAAGCTCTGGAAACACCATATATTTT
CASSPIDESSGNTIYF
>TRBV2|.|TRBD2|TRBJ2-1
TGTGCCAGCAGGGCGAGTAGCGGGAGCTCCTACAATGAGCAGTTCTTC
CASRASSGSSYNEQFF
>TRBV27|.|TRBD1|TRBJ1-2
TGTGCCAGCAGTCCCGTTACCGGGACAGGGGGATACACCTTC
CASSPVTGTGGYTF
>TRBV10-2|.|.|TRBJ2-7
TGCGCCAGCAGTGAAGGGGTCCCAACCTCCTACGAGCAGTACTTC
CASSEGVPTSYEQYF
>TRBV5-4|.|.|TRBJ2-7
TGTGCCAGCAGCTTTTACGGCAGGGGATACGAGCAGTACTTC
CASSFYGRGYEQYF
>TRBV11-1|.|.|TRBJ1-1
TGTGCCAGCAGCTTAGCGGATATCACTGAAGCTTTCTTT
CASSLADITEAFF
>TRBV4-1|.|.|TRBJ1-2
TGCGCCAGCAGCCAAGACGGGGCGAGACCCCTTTATGGCTACACCTTC
CASSQDGARPLYGYTF
>TRBV25-1|.|TRBD2|TRBJ2-3
TGTGCCAGCAGTGGGGGACTAGCGGGGATCACAGATACGCAGTATTTT
CASSGGLAGITDTQYF
>TRBV14|.|.|TRBJ1-2
TGTGCCAGCAGCCAAGGATGGGGGGGCTATGGCTACACCTTC
CASSQGWGGYGYTF
>TRBV5-5|.|TRBD1|TRBJ1-5
TGTGCCAGCAGCTTGACAGGGGGTCAGGAGCCCCAGCATTTT
CASSLTGGQEPQHF
>TRBV9|.|TRBD1|TRBJ2-7
TGTGCCAGCAGCGCCCAGACAGGGTTTAACGAGCAGTACTTC
CASSAQTGFNEQYF
>TRBV27|.|.|TRBJ2-5
TGTGCCAGCAGTTTTGGTGGCATCGCACAAGAGACCCAGTACTTC
CASSFGGIAQETQYF
>TRBV2|.|.|TRBJ2-1
TGTGCCAGCACGGGGTACAATGAGCAGTTCTTC
CASTGYNEQFF
>TRBV29-1|.|TRBD2|TRBJ2-3
TGCAGCGTTGAAAGGGGACTAGCGGGTGTCTACACAGATACGCAGTATTTT
CSVERGLAGVYTDTQYF
>TRBV2|.|.|TRBJ2-5
TGTGCCAGCAGTACGGTCGGACAGCCGTACCAAGAGACCCAGTACTTC
CASSTVGQPYQETQYF
>TRBV11-3|.|TRBD2|TRBJ2-1
TGTGCCAGCAGCGCCAGACTAGCGGGGGGGAAAAATGAGCAGTTCTTC
CASSARLAGGKNEQFF
>TRBV6-1|once|.|TRBJ1-4
TGTGCCAGCAGTGAGGTAGCTAATGAAAAACTGTTTTTT
CASSEVANEKLFF
>TRBV9|.|.|TRBJ1-1
TGTGCCAGCAGCCACGAGAGGGGGACCACCTACACTGAAGCTTTCTTT
CASSHERGTTYTEAFF
>TRBV7-8|.|TRBD1|TRBJ1-4
TGTGCCAGCAGGGGGACAGGGGAGTATGAAAAACTGTTTTTT
CASRGTGEYEKLFF
>TRBV5-1|.|TRBD2|TRBJ2-7
TGCGCCAGCAGCTTACTAGCGGGTTACGAGCAGTACTTC
CASSLLAGYEQYF
>TRBV6-5|few|TRBD1|TRBJ1-4
TGTGCCAGCAGGTCTACAGGGGGGTATGAAAAACTGTTTTTT
CASRSTGGYEKLFF
>TRBV7-9|.|.|TRBJ2-6
TGTGCCAGCAGCGTGACCCGTCCTTCTGGGGCCAACGTCCTGACTTTC
CASSVTRPSGANVLTF
>TRBV6-1|few|.|TRBJ2-1
TGTGCCAGCAGTGAAGGGGACCTGAAAAATGAGCAGTTCTTC
CASSEGDLKNEQFF
>TRBV6-1|.|TRBD1|TRBJ1-2
TGTGCCAGCAGTAATTCGGACAGGGCAAACTATGGCTACACCTTC
CASSNSDRANYGYTF
>TRBV27|.|.|TRBJ1-2
TGTGCCAGCAGTCCGCCGGGGGACGGAAGAGTCTATGGCTACACCTTC
CASSPPGDGRVYGYTF
>TRBV5-1|.|TRBD2|TRBJ2-3
TGCGCCAGCACGGACGGCGGGGGTAGCACAGATACGCAGTATTTT
CASTDGGGSTDTQYF
>TRBV7-9|.|TRBD1|TRBJ1-1
TGTGCCAGCAGCTTGACAGGGCTGAACACTGAAGCTTTCTTT
CASSLTGLNTEAFF
>TRBV4-1|.|.|TRBJ2-7
TGCGCCAGCAGCCAGGGTCGGAGCGAGCAGTACTTC
CASSQGRSEQYF
>TRBV12-3/TRBV12-4|.|TRBD1|TRBJ2-7
TGTGCCAGCAGTAAAGGACAGGCCCTGCAGTACTTC
CASSKGQALQYF
>TRBV3-1/TRBV3-2|.|.|TRBJ2-2
TGTGCCAGCAGCCTCCATCAAGACTGGGCCGGGGAGCTGTTTTTT
CASSLHQDWAGELFF
>TRBV21-1|.|.|TRBJ2-1
TGTGCCAGCAGCAAAGTTAGGTTGGCTGGAGGAACTGAGCAGTTCTTC
CASSKVRLAGGTEQFF
>TRBV7-6|once|.|TRBJ1-1
TGTGCCAGCAGCTCTGTTGGCACTGAAGCTTTCTTT
CASSSVGTEAFF
>TRBV2|.|.|TRBJ2-3
TGTGCCAGCAGACGGATACCCACAGATACGCAGTATTTT
CASRRIPTDTQYF
>TRBV6-5|.|.|TRBJ1-2
TGTGCCAGCAGGGACCCCCCGTCGGGTGGCTACACCTTC
CASRDPPSGGYTF
>TRBV7-9|.|.|TRBJ2-1
TGTGCCAGCAGCTTGGACGGGCGGTCCTACAATGAGCAGTTCTTC
CASSLDGRSYNEQFF
>TRBV11-2|.|TRBD1|TRBJ1-1
TGTGCCAGCAGCTTAGAACCAACAGGGGCTGGTGGAGGGACTGAAGCTTTCTTT
CASSLEPTGAGGGTEAFF
>TRBV7-5|.|.|TRBJ1-2
TGTGTCAGAAGCCCCAGGGGGCGCGGTGGCTACACCTTC
CVRSPRGRGGYTF